The clone carrying this T cell receptor beta chain turned up a few times. Its antigen remains unknown. This entry is derived from a study of human T cells and chemical hapten exposure. The overall study: Diphenylcyclopropenone was administered weekly to the scalp of patients throughout the roughly 24-week study. Mostly female patients had alopecia areata, totalis or universalis. Notes on the study in general: Counts of TCRs expanded at PT1 correlated positively with patch test score. There were significantly more large CDR3 similarity clusters among expanded TCRs than among controls.

V trimming: 4 bases; J trimming: 3 bases; junction bases outside the gene matches: 4. CDR3 length equals 15 residues. One entry per CDR3 protein results from TCRdb running MiXCR on the RACE reads. The sample has approximately 120,000 distinct CDR3 sequences; about a tenth are singletons. Time point specified: patch test 2, 6 weeks after DPC sensitization. The treatment: therapeutic diphenylcyclopropenone sensitization with weekly scalp DPC. This receptor was taken from a woman aged 35 to 49 with alopecia areata. Some clones in this sample may be carry-over from other donors' samples. The rearrangement links TRBV12-3 or TRBV12-4 to TRBJ2-1; 9 nucleotides align to TRBD2. The input for sequencing was whole blood, taken in connection with sensitization to the hapten diphenylcyclopropenone (DPC). The CDR3 DNA reads as TGTGCCAGCAGTTCTAGCGGGGCAAACTACAATGAGCAGTTCTTC. The encoded protein is CASSSSGANYNEQFF.